The clone carrying this T cell receptor beta chain has only one observation. Its specificity is not known. The sample belongs to a study of T cells in localized non-small cell lung cancer. Study results and limitations: A median of 57 of the top 100 tumor clones appeared in adjacent lung, which was paired and uninvolved.

The CDR3 sequence is 14 residues long. Germline V gene data show CDR1 as MGHDK and CDR2 as SYGVNS. The ends were cut back, 2 bases at V and 9 bases at J, with 16 bases in the middle. Using immunoSEQ multiplex PCR, the repertoire was profiled, and TCRdb retains in-frame clones only, with some absent. Found here are around 48,000 clones, roughly 77% of them singletons; the top ten hold about a sixth. The specimen was peripheral blood, collected before any cancer treatment. The chain is built from TRBV25-1 and TRBJ2-5, with D perhaps TRBD1 or TRBD2 (5 bases each). This clonotype was obtained from a man aged 40 to 70 with stage I squamous cell lung carcinoma. The CDR3 region is CASSEISGSGPQYF. The CDR3 nucleotides read TGTGCCAGCAGTGAAATTTCCGGCTCGGGGCCCCAGTACTTC.